These T cell receptor beta chains were read from a single sample in a study of cytomegalovirus exposure and HLA in healthy donors. Produced via immunoSEQ multiplex PCR; TCRdb's table is partial and in-frame only. The repertoire holds 100,000 to 120,000 clones, with over 70% as singletons. What was sequenced was PBMCs. Source of these receptors: a woman in her forties in good health and CMV-seropositive. Each CDR3 is given with its conserved first and last residue. The order of the fields is clone size, J gene, V gene, D gene, CDR3 protein, CDR3 DNA. The D gene is left open where the match is weak. Some rows mark clone size as missing; the rest say once, few, many or name a class of expanded clone.

size: NA
J: TRBJ2-2
V: TRBV7-2
D: TRBD1
CDR3: CASSLYRGLDTGELFF
DNA: TGTGCCAGCAGCCTATACAGGGGGCTGGACACCGGGGAGCTGTTTTTT

size: NA
J: TRBJ2-2
V: TRBV14
D: TRBD1
CDR3: CASSPPDRGVSTGELFF
DNA: TGTGCCAGCAGCCCTCCGGACAGGGGGGTCAGCACCGGGGAGCTGTTTTTT

size: NA
J: TRBJ2-3
V: TRBV4-3
D: TRBD2
CDR3: CASSQAGLAGSPSTDTQYF
DNA: TGCGCCAGCAGCCAGGCGGGACTAGCGGGGTCCCCTAGCACAGATACGCAGTATTTT

size: NA
J: TRBJ2-7
V: TRBV7-9
D: TRBD2
CDR3: CASSFSAGGTNEQYF
DNA: TGTGCCAGCAGCTTTTCGGCGGGAGGCACAAACGAGCAGTACTTC

size: NA
J: TRBJ1-6
V: TRBV4-2
D: NA
CDR3: CASSQDSQRGGNSPLHF
DNA: TGTGCCAGCAGCCAAGATTCGCAGAGGGGAGGTAATTCACCCCTCCACTTT

size: NA
J: TRBJ1-2
V: TRBV4-2
D: TRBD1
CDR3: CASSQVGTGNYGYTF
DNA: TGTGCCAGCAGCCAAGTGGGGACAGGGAACTATGGCTACACCTTC

size: NA
J: TRBJ1-4
V: TRBV29-1
D: NA
CDR3: CSVGMEETDEKLFF
DNA: TGCAGCGTTGGAATGGAGGAGACTGATGAAAAACTGTTTTTT

size: NA
J: TRBJ2-1
V: TRBV7-3
D: TRBD2
CDR3: CASSLTPTSASYNEQFF
DNA: TGTGCCAGCAGCTTAACGCCGACTAGCGCCTCCTACAATGAGCAGTTCTTC

size: NA
J: TRBJ2-1
V: TRBV4-1
D: TRBD2
CDR3: CASSQLTSGNNEQFF
DNA: TGCGCCAGCAGCCAACTGACTAGCGGGAACAATGAGCAGTTCTTC

size: once
J: TRBJ1-5
V: TRBV6-5
D: NA
CDR3: CASSTTQGNQPQHF
DNA: TGTGCCAGCAGTACAACTCAGGGGAATCAGCCCCAGCATTTT

size: NA
J: TRBJ2-1
V: TRBV19
D: TRBD2
CDR3: CASSIQLAAFYNEQFF
DNA: TGTGCCAGTAGTATACAACTAGCGGCCTTCTACAATGAGCAGTTCTTC

size: NA
J: TRBJ2-7
V: TRBV18
D: NA
CDR3: CASRGVYEQYF
DNA: TGTGCCAGCCGAGGAGTCTACGAGCAGTACTTC

size: NA
J: TRBJ2-1
V: TRBV5-1
D: TRBD1
CDR3: CASSANRGSLNEQFF
DNA: TGCGCCAGCAGCGCGAACAGGGGTAGCCTCAATGAGCAGTTCTTC

size: NA
J: TRBJ1-2
V: TRBV25-1
D: NA
CDR3: CASSSKGLGYGYTF
DNA: TGTGCCAGCAGTTCTAAGGGGTTAGGGTATGGCTACACCTTC

size: few
J: TRBJ1-2
V: TRBV5-5
D: TRBD1
CDR3: CASSLGQGSDGYTF
DNA: TGTGCCAGCAGCTTAGGACAGGGTAGCGATGGCTACACCTTC

size: NA
J: TRBJ2-5
V: TRBV7-8
D: NA
CDR3: CASSPRLTRQETQYF
DNA: TGTGCCAGCAGCCCTAGATTAACCCGGCAGGAGACCCAGTACTTC

size: few
J: TRBJ2-3
V: TRBV29-1
D: TRBD1
CDR3: CSVTDQGQEYF
DNA: TGCAGCGTTACCGACCAGGGACAGGAGTATTTT

size: NA
J: TRBJ1-2
V: TRBV6-6
D: TRBD1
CDR3: CASRAAGTGQNYGYTF
DNA: TGTGCCAGCAGGGCAGCCGGGACAGGACAGAACTATGGCTACACCTTC

size: few
J: TRBJ1-2
V: TRBV6-6
D: NA
CDR3: CASSGKQGNYGYTF
DNA: TGTGCCAGCAGTGGAAAACAGGGTAACTATGGCTACACCTTC

size: NA
J: TRBJ1-5
V: TRBV2
D: NA
CDR3: CATKRGSGVDNQPQHF
DNA: TGTGCCACCAAAAGGGGGTCAGGGGTCGACAATCAGCCCCAGCATTTT

size: few
J: TRBJ2-7
V: TRBV7-9
D: NA
CDR3: CSSSLLRLPPGAQRYEQYF
DNA: TGTTCCAGCAGCCTTCTTAGGCTCCCTCCAGGGGCTCAGAGGTACGAGCAGTACTTC

size: NA
J: TRBJ2-7
V: TRBV11-3
D: NA
CDR3: CASSLAPGMEQYF
DNA: TGTGCCAGCAGCTTAGCCCCGGGGATGGAGCAGTACTTC

size: NA
J: TRBJ1-1
V: TRBV4-3
D: NA
CDR3: CASSLLRGAITEAFF
DNA: TGCGCCAGCAGCCTCCTTCGGGGGGCAATCACTGAAGCTTTCTTT

size: once
J: TRBJ2-1
V: TRBV11-3
D: NA
CDR3: CASSLGGDSGNEQFF
DNA: TGTGCCAGCAGCTTAGGGGGGGACTCCGGCAATGAGCAGTTCTTC

size: NA
J: TRBJ1-1
V: TRBV6-5
D: TRBD1
CDR3: CASSPGQGKNTEAFF
DNA: TGTGCCAGCAGTCCAGGACAGGGGAAGAACACTGAAGCTTTCTTT

size: NA
J: TRBJ2-1
V: TRBV7-3
D: TRBD2
CDR3: CASSPKSLAGLYNEQFF
DNA: TGTGCCAGCAGCCCTAAGAGCCTAGCGGGGCTTTACAATGAGCAGTTCTTC

size: once
J: TRBJ2-7
V: TRBV4-3
D: TRBD1
CDR3: CASSQAGQESSEQYF
DNA: TGCGCCAGCAGCCAAGCGGGACAGGAAAGTTCCGAGCAGTACTTC

size: once
J: TRBJ1-2
V: TRBV4-3
D: TRBD1
CDR3: CATGQGGGYTF
DNA: TGCGCCACCGGACAGGGGGGTGGCTACACCTTC

size: NA
J: TRBJ2-1
V: TRBV6-5
D: NA
CDR3: CASSRNSGGANEQFF
DNA: TGTGCCAGCAGCCGGAATAGTGGGGGGGCCAATGAGCAGTTCTTC

size: NA
J: TRBJ2-7
V: TRBV19
D: TRBD2
CDR3: CASPLAGGGYEQYF
DNA: TGTGCCAGTCCACTAGCGGGAGGCGGCTACGAGCAGTACTTC

size: few
J: TRBJ2-3
V: TRBV9
D: TRBD2
CDR3: CASQTSGSPTDTQYF
DNA: TGTGCCAGCCAGACTAGCGGGAGCCCCACAGATACGCAGTATTTT

size: NA
J: TRBJ2-1
V: TRBV15
D: NA
CDR3: CATSETGAFNEQFF
DNA: TGTGCCACCAGCGAAACGGGAGCTTTCAATGAGCAGTTCTTC

size: NA
J: TRBJ1-2
V: TRBV9
D: TRBD1
CDR3: CASNHPGQGVGYGYTF
DNA: TGTGCCAGCAACCATCCGGGACAGGGCGTCGGCTATGGCTACACCTTC

size: NA
J: TRBJ2-5
V: TRBV4-3
D: TRBD1
CDR3: CASSTRQGWQETQYF
DNA: TGCGCCAGCAGCACACGACAGGGTTGGCAGGAGACCCAGTACTTC

size: NA
J: TRBJ2-2
V: TRBV2
D: NA
CDR3: CASSETEYTGELFF
DNA: TGTGCCAGCAGTGAGACAGAATACACCGGGGAGCTGTTTTTT